Below, one TCR beta chain is given with its context. Its antigen is as yet unknown. This CDR3 is also generated by other DNA sequences in the sample. Measured with immunoSEQ multiplex PCR; TCRdb has only the in-frame clones, and not every one. The sample has 2,500 to 3,000 clones, approximately 80% seen once. CDR1 is KGHSY and CDR2 is FQNENV in the germline V gene. V was clipped by 4 bases and J by 14 bases; unmatched bases: 7. This CDR3 has 14 residues. This sample was taken from a study of brain metastases from non-small cell lung cancer. Study-wide results and caveats: T-cell infiltration was lower in brain metastases than primaries (P < 0.001). Metastases had sparse T cells but largely shared repertoires with primaries.

The TCR sequence derives from a donor at least 40 years old with non-small cell lung cancer. The material sequenced was primary lung tumor tissue. The V gene is TRBV16, the J gene TRBJ2-1; TRBD2 matches 14 bases. The CDR3 coding sequence is TGTGCCAGCAGCCTCGGGACTAGCGGGAGAGCCAAGTTCTTC. Residues: CASSLGTSGRAKFF.